This T cell receptor beta chain derives from a study of blood T cell repertoires in COVID-19. Authors' methods: Amplified reference gene primers provided the basis for estimating nucleated cell counts. TCRdb's table, derived via immunoSEQ multiplex PCR, lists solely in-frame clones and lacks some. That table furnishes V, J and clone size, whereas the DNA furnished D and trimming. The top ten hold about 5% of the sample, which has around 300,000 clones, about 87% seen once. The length of the CDR3 is 16 residues. V lost 0 bases, J lost 2 bases, and 11 bases lay in between. Looked up from germline, CDR1 is MNHEY and CDR2 is SVGAGI.

The sequencing sample was made of PBMCs or T cells enriched from blood (not recorded which). This clonotype was obtained from a man aged 25-45 years who had recovered from COVID-19. The chain combines TRBV6-5 with TRBJ2-1; D is perhaps TRBD2 (6 bases). The CDR3 bases are TGTGCCAGCAGTTACTCCTTGGGGAGGACCTACAATGAGCAGTTCTTC. Its translation is CASSYSLGRTYNEQFF.